This is a list of T cell receptor beta chains from one sample in a study of shared clonotypes between healthy human individuals. Profiled with immunoSEQ multiplex PCR; TCRdb holds only in-frame clones, not every one. The table has 700,000 or so clones, roughly 78% seen once; the top ten hold 1.8%. The sequenced sample consisted of memory CD4+ T cells sorted from blood. All receptors derive from a young woman in good health. The CDR3 runs from the conserved cysteine through the conserved F or W. A D gene is named only where the DNA matches it firmly. A row's size may be missing; if present it is once, few, many or a size class.

V gene	J gene	clone size	D gene	CDR3 protein	CDR3 DNA
TRBV5-1	TRBJ1-5	NA	TRBD1	CASSPRQGGQPQHF	TGCGCCAGCAGCCCCAGACAGGGAGGTCAGCCCCAGCATTTT
TRBV5-1	TRBJ2-1	NA	TRBD1	CARRDRWAFNEQFF	TGCGCCAGACGGGACAGGTGGGCTTTCAATGAGCAGTTCTTC
TRBV6-1	TRBJ1-5	NA	NA	CASSESDSYNQPQHF	TGTGCCAGCAGTGAATCCGACAGCTACAATCAGCCCCAGCATTTT
TRBV11-2	TRBJ2-3	once	TRBD2	CASSKPAGGPSTDTQYF	TGTGCCAGCAGCAAACCCGCGGGAGGGCCTAGCACAGATACGCAGTATTTT
TRBV6-1	TRBJ2-5	NA	NA	CASSKRQETQYF	TGTGCCAGCAGTAAAAGACAGGAGACCCAGTACTTC
TRBV19	TRBJ1-2	few	NA	CASRFLGVKNYGYTF	TGTGCCAGTCGCTTCCTTGGCGTGAAGAACTATGGCTACACCTTC
TRBV9	TRBJ2-2	NA	NA	CASSVSSSRTVTLNTGELFF	TGTGCCAGCAGCGTTAGCAGCAGTAGGACAGTTACCCTAAACACCGGGGAGCTGTTTTTT
TRBV28	TRBJ1-1	NA	NA	CASSPAPPTVRAFF	TGTGCCAGCAGCCCTGCCCCCCCGACGGTGAGGGCTTTCTTT
TRBV4-1	TRBJ2-7	NA	NA	CASSQDRLGARWADEQYF	TGCGCCAGCAGCCAAGATCGTTTGGGGGCGAGGTGGGCGGACGAGCAGTACTTC
TRBV14	TRBJ2-2	NA	NA	CASSPEWGYTGELFF	TGTGCCAGCAGCCCCGAGTGGGGCTACACCGGGGAGCTGTTTTTT
TRBV5-6	TRBJ1-5	NA	NA	CASSWGLINQPQHF	TGTGCCAGCAGCTGGGGACTGATCAATCAGCCCCAGCATTTT
TRBV5-5	TRBJ2-2	NA	NA	CASSFRAGELFF	TGTGCCAGCAGCTTTCGCGCCGGGGAGCTGTTTTTT
TRBV5-1	TRBJ2-7	NA	NA	CASYPGGPVREQYF	TGCGCCAGCTACCCAGGGGGGCCGGTCCGCGAGCAGTACTTC